This T cell receptor (beta chain) was obtained from a study of CDR3 diversity in severe acne. Germline V lookup: CDR1 DFQATT, CDR2 SNEGSKA (reference sequence). This CDR3 spans 14 amino acids. Trimming took 6 bases from V and 6 from J; bases not matched to a gene: 13. TCRdb independently ran MiXCR on the PCR reads; one entry per CDR3 protein. The sample yields approximately 84,000 distinct CDR3 sequences, 51% seen once. This chain connects TRBV20-1 to TRBJ1-1, with 7 positions matching TRBD1. The clonotype comes from a male donor in good health, without acne. Sequenced: blood. The chain's CDR3 is CSAPWDSEQAEAFF. DNA for the CDR3: TGCAGTGCCCCCTGGGACAGTGAACAGGCTGAAGCTTTCTTT.